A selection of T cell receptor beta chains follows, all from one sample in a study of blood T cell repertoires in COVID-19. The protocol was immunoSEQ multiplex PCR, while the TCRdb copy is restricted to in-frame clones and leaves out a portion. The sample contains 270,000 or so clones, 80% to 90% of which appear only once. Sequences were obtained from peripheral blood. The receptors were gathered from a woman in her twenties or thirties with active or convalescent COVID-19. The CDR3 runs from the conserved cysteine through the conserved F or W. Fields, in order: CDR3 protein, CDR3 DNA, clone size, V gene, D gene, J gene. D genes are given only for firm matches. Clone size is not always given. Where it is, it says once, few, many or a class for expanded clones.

CDR3aa: CASGNDRGNTEAFF; CDR3nt: TGTGCCAGCGGAAACGACAGGGGTAACACTGAAGCTTTCTTT; abundance: .; v_gene: TRBV2; d_gene: TRBD1; j_gene: TRBJ1-1
CDR3aa: CSVARGMNTEAFF; CDR3nt: TGCAGCGTTGCAAGGGGTATGAACACTGAAGCTTTCTTT; abundance: .; v_gene: TRBV29-1; d_gene: .; j_gene: TRBJ1-1
CDR3aa: CSFRTGLEAFF; CDR3nt: TGCAGCTTCCGGACAGGGCTTGAAGCTTTCTTT; abundance: .; v_gene: TRBV29-1; d_gene: TRBD1; j_gene: TRBJ1-1
CDR3aa: CASSWDRAEANEKLFF; CDR3nt: TGTGCCAGTAGTTGGGACAGGGCTGAAGCTAATGAAAAACTGTTTTTT; abundance: .; v_gene: TRBV19; d_gene: TRBD1; j_gene: TRBJ1-4
CDR3aa: CSVGRRTGVETQYF; CDR3nt: TGCAGCGTGGGTCGGAGGACAGGGGTCGAGACCCAGTACTTC; abundance: .; v_gene: TRBV29-1; d_gene: TRBD1; j_gene: TRBJ2-5
CDR3aa: CAIFRDRENYGYTF; CDR3nt: TGTGCCATTTTTCGGGACAGGGAAAACTATGGCTACACCTTC; abundance: .; v_gene: TRBV6-6; d_gene: TRBD1; j_gene: TRBJ1-2
CDR3aa: CASSSTPGWVLDYGYTF; CDR3nt: TGTGCCAGCAGCTCGACCCCAGGGTGGGTATTGGACTATGGCTACACCTTC; abundance: .; v_gene: TRBV7-9; d_gene: .; j_gene: TRBJ1-2
CDR3aa: CATSDRLSGQPQHF; CDR3nt: TGTGCCACCAGTGATCGCCTATCAGGGCAGCCCCAGCATTTT; abundance: .; v_gene: TRBV24-1; d_gene: .; j_gene: TRBJ1-5
CDR3aa: CASSPQGFGEETQYF; CDR3nt: TGTGCCAGCAGCCCTCAGGGGTTCGGGGAAGAGACCCAGTACTTC; abundance: .; v_gene: TRBV7-9; d_gene: .; j_gene: TRBJ2-5
CDR3aa: CASSRTSERWETQYF; CDR3nt: TGTGCCAGCAGCCGAACTAGCGAAAGGTGGGAGACCCAGTACTTC; abundance: .; v_gene: TRBV5-6; d_gene: TRBD2; j_gene: TRBJ2-5
CDR3aa: CASSLKQGAGPLHF; CDR3nt: TGTGCCAGCAGTTTAAAACAGGGAGCGGGGCCCCTCCACTTT; abundance: .; v_gene: TRBV27; d_gene: .; j_gene: TRBJ1-6
CDR3aa: CASSLTSGRYNEQFF; CDR3nt: TGTGCCAGCAGTTTGACTAGCGGGAGGTACAATGAGCAGTTCTTC; abundance: .; v_gene: TRBV7-2; d_gene: TRBD2; j_gene: TRBJ2-1
CDR3aa: CASSPGLGNEKLFF; CDR3nt: TGCGCCAGCAGCCCGGGACTGGGGAACGAAAAACTGTTTTTT; abundance: .; v_gene: TRBV4-3; d_gene: .; j_gene: TRBJ1-4
CDR3aa: CASSPSGQAIYGYTF; CDR3nt: TGTGCCAGCAGTCCCTCGGGACAGGCAATCTATGGCTACACCTTC; abundance: few; v_gene: TRBV27; d_gene: TRBD1; j_gene: TRBJ1-2
CDR3aa: CASSWAGDYNEQFF; CDR3nt: TGTGCCAGCAGCTGGGCAGGGGACTACAATGAGCAGTTCTTC; abundance: .; v_gene: TRBV9; d_gene: .; j_gene: TRBJ2-1
CDR3aa: CASSSGRTGNKDTGELFF; CDR3nt: TGTGCCAGCAGCTCCGGTCGTACAGGGAACAAGGACACCGGGGAGCTGTTTTTT; abundance: .; v_gene: TRBV7-6; d_gene: .; j_gene: TRBJ2-2
CDR3aa: CASSLTGSVDYGYTF; CDR3nt: TGTGCCAGCAGCCTAACAGGGAGTGTTGACTATGGCTACACCTTC; abundance: .; v_gene: TRBV5-6; d_gene: .; j_gene: TRBJ1-2
CDR3aa: CASKDTIGDRGLNYGYTF; CDR3nt: TGTGCCAGTAAGGATACGATTGGAGACAGGGGGCTAAACTATGGCTACACCTTC; abundance: .; v_gene: TRBV19; d_gene: TRBD1; j_gene: TRBJ1-2
CDR3aa: CAWSRLGAFF; CDR3nt: TGTGCCTGGTCGCGACTGGGAGCTTTCTTT; abundance: .; v_gene: TRBV30; d_gene: .; j_gene: TRBJ1-1
CDR3aa: CASSVGTKDEKLFF; CDR3nt: TGTGCCAGCAGTGTGGGGACAAAGGATGAAAAACTGTTTTTT; abundance: .; v_gene: TRBV2; d_gene: .; j_gene: TRBJ1-4
CDR3aa: CASSAGQGWSEKLFF; CDR3nt: TGTGCCAGCAGCGCCGGACAGGGATGGAGTGAAAAACTGTTTTTT; abundance: once; v_gene: TRBV9; d_gene: TRBD1; j_gene: TRBJ1-4